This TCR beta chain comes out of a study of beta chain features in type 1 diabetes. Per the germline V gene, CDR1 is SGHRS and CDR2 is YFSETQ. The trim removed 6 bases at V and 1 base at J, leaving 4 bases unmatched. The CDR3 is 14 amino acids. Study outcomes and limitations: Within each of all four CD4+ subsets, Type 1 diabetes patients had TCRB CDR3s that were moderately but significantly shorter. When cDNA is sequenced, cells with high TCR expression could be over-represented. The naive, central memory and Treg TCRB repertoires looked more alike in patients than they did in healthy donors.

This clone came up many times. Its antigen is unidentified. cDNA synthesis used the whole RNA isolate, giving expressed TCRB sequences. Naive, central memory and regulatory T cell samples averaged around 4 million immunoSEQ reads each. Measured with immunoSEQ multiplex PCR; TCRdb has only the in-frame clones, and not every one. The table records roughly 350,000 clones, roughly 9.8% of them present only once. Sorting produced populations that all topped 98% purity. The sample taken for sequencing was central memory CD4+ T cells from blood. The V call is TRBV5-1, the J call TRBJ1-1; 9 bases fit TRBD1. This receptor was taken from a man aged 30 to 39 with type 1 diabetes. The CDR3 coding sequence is TGCGCCAGCACACAGGGGGCTTCGAACACTGAAGCTTTCTTT. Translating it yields CASTQGASNTEAFF.